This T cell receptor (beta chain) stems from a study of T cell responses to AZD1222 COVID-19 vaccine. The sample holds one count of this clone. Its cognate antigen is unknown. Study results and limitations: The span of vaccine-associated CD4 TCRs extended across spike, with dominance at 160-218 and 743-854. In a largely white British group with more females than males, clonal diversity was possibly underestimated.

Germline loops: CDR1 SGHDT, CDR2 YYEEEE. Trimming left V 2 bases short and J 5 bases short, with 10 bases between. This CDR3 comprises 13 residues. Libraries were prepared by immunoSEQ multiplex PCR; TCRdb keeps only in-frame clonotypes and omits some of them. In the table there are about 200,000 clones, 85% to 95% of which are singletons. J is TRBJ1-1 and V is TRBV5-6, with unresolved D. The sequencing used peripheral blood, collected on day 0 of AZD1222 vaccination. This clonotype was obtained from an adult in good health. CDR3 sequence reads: CASSLGLSTEAFF. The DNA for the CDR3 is TGTGCCAGCAGCTTAGGTCTATCAACTGAAGCTTTCTTT.